This T cell receptor beta chain stems from a study of blood T cell repertoires in COVID-19 (dated by TCRdb to 2018 to 2020). In the study overall: The collaborator samples originated in the United States, Italy and Spain and spanned the acute and convalescent phases of COVID-19. The material from the prospective study consisted of cDNA or gDNA derived from T cells, B-cell-depleted T cells, or PBMCs. Deeply sampled blood TCRbeta repertoires from subjects exposed to, actively infected with, or recovered from COVID-19 were included in the dataset. The repertoires were released in a freely available public database meant as a resource for research on the immune response to SARS-CoV-2. Samples came from the ongoing ImmuneRACE study (first 160 participants) plus 1,254 subjects from 6 global collaborators. A de-identified subject ID, COVID-19 status, age in years and sex were almost always included in the sample metadata. Where available, HLA class I and class II types were obtained from metadata supplied by the sample provider rather than from assay-based typing.

Points the paper makes about the study in general: How much clinical and demographic metadata was included differed by source and by participant, and the metadata was provided uncurated.

Enrolling through a virtual design, the prospective study's participants ranged in age from about 18 to 89 years and lived across 20 to 30 United States geographic areas. Cohort assignment in the prospective study relied on participant-reported clinical history from a screening survey and a study questionnaire. Recovered participants in ImmuneRACE Cohort 3 were defined by two consecutive negative NP/OP PCR tests, clearance by a healthcare professional, or resolution of symptoms. In the prospective study, whole blood, serum and a nasopharyngeal or oropharyngeal swab were collected from each participant by mobile phlebotomists. Over an approximately 2-month period, participants in the prospective study had the option of providing additional blood draws and questionnaires. Before DNA extraction, blood samples from the prospective study were shipped at room temperature or frozen. TCRbeta CDR3 regions were amplified from genomic DNA using the immunoSEQ Assay, a bias-controlled multiplex PCR. Per the authors' processing: The number of nucleated cells in each sample was estimated from the amplification of reference gene primers within the assay. Sequence reads were collapsed and filtered to measure the absolute abundance of every unique TCRbeta CDR3 rearrangement. Productive Simpson clonality was computed per sample as the square root of Simpson's diversity index over productive rearrangements. This immuneACCESS table, as held by TCRdb, lists in-frame sequences with V and J called but not all clones. Of the missing ones, under half trace to an unresolved V gene in checked studies; the others have no known cause. V, J and clone size are taken as reported in that table, and D and trimming were inferred from the DNA itself. The sample contains a few hundred thousand clones, around 87% of them found a single time. The ten largest clones represent 1.1% of the sample.

About this clone: No antigen is known for it. There are no base qualities to consult, and no much larger clone falls within one base.

The germline V gene yields MDHEN for CDR1 and SYDVKM for CDR2. V and J lose 3 bases and 1 base, and a span of 16 bases separates them. From the cysteine up to the phenylalanine, the CDR3 has a length of 16 residues. Left in the record is the CDR3 DNA by itself, 48 bases read in frame from the first base. The chain is assembled from TRBV28 and TRBJ2-7; the D region possibly corresponds to TRBD2 (6 bases align). Sequencing input: PBMCs or T cells enriched from blood (not recorded which). The receptor's source is a young man who had recovered from COVID-19. In nucleotide form, the sequence is TGTGCCAGCAGTTTGAGGGGTAGCGGACGGTCCTACGAGCAGTACTTC. Its protein is CASSLRGSGRSYEQYF.